These 5 T cell receptor beta chains were all obtained from the same sample, sequenced in a study of cytomegalovirus exposure and HLA in healthy donors. Use of 60 Vbeta and 13 Jbeta primers characterized the PCR. Using immunoSEQ multiplex PCR, the repertoire was profiled, and TCRdb retains in-frame clones only, with some absent. The top ten hold 1.5% of the sample, which has some 180,000 clones, roughly 82% seen once. Material: PBMCs. These receptors were obtained from a man aged 40-50 years in good health and CMV-seronegative.

The chain couples TRBV4-1 to TRBJ1-2; D perhaps matches TRBD1 (6 bases). The length of the CDR3 is 15 residues. The germline gives CDR1 MGHRA, CDR2 YSYEKL. V lost 4 bases and J 3 bases, leaving 15 bases between the germline ends. CDR3 protein: CASSLLTGSHYGYTF. The CDR3 nucleotides are TGCGCCAGCAGCCTATTGACAGGTTCCCACTATGGCTACACCTTC.

This clone appeared a few times. The chain couples TRBV7-9 to TRBJ1-1, with D tentatively TRBD1 (5 bases). The CDR3 spans 12 residues. V was clipped by 3 bases and J by 8 bases, with 10 bases between them. Germline V gives CDR1 SEHNR, CDR2 FQNEAQ (reference sequence). CDR3 sequence: CASSLLRGEAFF. The CDR3 bases are TGTGCCAGCAGCTTGTTAAGGGGAGAAGCTTTCTTT.

The chain joins TRBV14 to TRBJ2-1, with 9 bases that match TRBD2. Looked up from germline, CDR1 is SGHDN and CDR2 is FVKESK. There are 19 residues in the CDR3. V dropped 0 bases and J dropped 3; count of bases not matched to a gene: 12. In DNA, the CDR3 is TGTGCCAGCAGCCAAGATTTCCGGCTAGCGGGAATCTTCTACAATGAGCAGTTCTTC. It is translated as CASSQDFRLAGIFYNEQFF.

The V and J genes are TRBV28 and TRBJ2-7; 7 nucleotides align to TRBD1. The CDR3 has 15 amino acids. J gave up 3 bases and V 1 base, and 6 bases lay outside the gene matches. Germline V lookup: CDR1 MDHEN, CDR2 SYDVKM. In DNA form, the CDR3 reads TGTGCCAGCAGTTTATTGGGGACAGTAGACTACGAGCAGTACTTC. Translated: CASSLLGTVDYEQYF.

The J gene is TRBJ2-1, the V gene TRBV7-9, with unresolved D. Trimming left V 5 bases short and J 8 bases short, with 10 bases between. Germline V gives CDR1 SEHNR, CDR2 FQNEAQ (reference sequence). The CDR3 spans 12 residues. CDR3 protein: CASSPTGDEQFF. DNA for the CDR3: TGTGCCAGCAGCCCGACTGGCGATGAGCAGTTCTTC.